This record concerns one TCR beta chain sequence. Clones were sequenced by immunoSEQ multiplex PCR, and TCRdb holds only the in-frame ones, with some missing. The table lists about 61,000 clones, 70% to 90% of them singletons. These data originate in a study of T cell responses to AZD1222 COVID-19 vaccine. The CDR3 spans 15 residues. J gave up 3 bases and V 2 bases, and 6 bases lay outside the gene matches. Per germline, CDR1 LGHNT and CDR2 FRNRAP. The V call is TRBV12-5, the J call TRBJ1-2; 7 bases fit TRBD1. The sequence was collected from an adult in good health. The input for sequencing was peripheral blood, taken on day 0 of AZD1222 vaccination. The CDR3 protein is CASGLPKQGYYGYTF. In nucleotides, the CDR3 is TGTGCTAGTGGTTTGCCTAAACAGGGGTACTATGGCTACACCTTC.